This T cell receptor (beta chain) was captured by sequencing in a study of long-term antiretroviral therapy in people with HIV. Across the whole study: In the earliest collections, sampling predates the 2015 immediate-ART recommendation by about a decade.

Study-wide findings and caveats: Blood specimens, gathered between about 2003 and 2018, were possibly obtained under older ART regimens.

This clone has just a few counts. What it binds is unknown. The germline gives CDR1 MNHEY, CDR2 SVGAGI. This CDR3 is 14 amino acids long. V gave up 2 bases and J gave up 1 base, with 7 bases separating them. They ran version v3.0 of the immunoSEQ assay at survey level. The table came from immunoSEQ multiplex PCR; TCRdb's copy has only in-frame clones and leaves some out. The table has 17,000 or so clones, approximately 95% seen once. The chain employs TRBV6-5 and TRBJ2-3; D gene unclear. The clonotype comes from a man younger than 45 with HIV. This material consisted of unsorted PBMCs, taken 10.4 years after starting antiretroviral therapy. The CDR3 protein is CASSYVEGTDTQYF. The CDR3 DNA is TGTGCCAGCAGTTACGTAGAGGGCACAGATACGCAGTATTTT.